The present T cell receptor (beta chain) was sequenced within a study of beta chain features in type 1 diabetes. Points from the study as a whole: For Type 1 diabetes patients, all four CD4+ subsets carried TCRB CDR3s that were moderately but significantly shorter.

Markers CD45RO/CCR7/CD25/CD127/CD95/CD27 served to sort CD4+ naive, central memory, regulatory and stem cell-like memory cells. The CDR3 extends over 14 amino acids. The V gene's germline CDR1 is SGHTA and CDR2 FQGNSA. V dropped 5 bases and J dropped 1; count of bases not matched to a gene: 5. The investigators reverse transcribed all of the isolated RNA, so they sequenced expressed TCRB transcripts. Here immunoSEQ multiplex PCR was the method, and the copy in TCRdb shows in-frame clones only, minus some. The sample has about 650,000 clones, over 10% seen once; the top ten hold around 0.12%. Note on this clone: Its antigen is not identified.

This clonotype was sampled from a man aged 25-40 years with type 1 diabetes. The specimen sequenced was naive CD4+ T cells from blood. The chain joins TRBV7-2 to TRBJ2-7; 7 nucleotides match TRBD1. For the CDR3, the DNA is TGTGCCAGCAGCCGCCAGGACAGGTCCTACGAGCAGTACTTC. It codes for CASSRQDRSYEQYF.